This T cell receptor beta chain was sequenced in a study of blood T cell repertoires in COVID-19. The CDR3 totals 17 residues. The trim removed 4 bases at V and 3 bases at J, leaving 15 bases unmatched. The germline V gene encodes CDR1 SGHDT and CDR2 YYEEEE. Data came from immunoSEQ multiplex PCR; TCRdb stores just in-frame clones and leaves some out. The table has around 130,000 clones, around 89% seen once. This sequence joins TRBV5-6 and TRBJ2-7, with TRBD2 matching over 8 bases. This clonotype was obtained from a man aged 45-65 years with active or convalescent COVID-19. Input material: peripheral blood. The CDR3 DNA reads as TGTGCCAGCAGCGGTACCCCAACTAGCGGCGATGACTACGAGCAGTACTTC. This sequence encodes CASSGTPTSGDDYEQYF.